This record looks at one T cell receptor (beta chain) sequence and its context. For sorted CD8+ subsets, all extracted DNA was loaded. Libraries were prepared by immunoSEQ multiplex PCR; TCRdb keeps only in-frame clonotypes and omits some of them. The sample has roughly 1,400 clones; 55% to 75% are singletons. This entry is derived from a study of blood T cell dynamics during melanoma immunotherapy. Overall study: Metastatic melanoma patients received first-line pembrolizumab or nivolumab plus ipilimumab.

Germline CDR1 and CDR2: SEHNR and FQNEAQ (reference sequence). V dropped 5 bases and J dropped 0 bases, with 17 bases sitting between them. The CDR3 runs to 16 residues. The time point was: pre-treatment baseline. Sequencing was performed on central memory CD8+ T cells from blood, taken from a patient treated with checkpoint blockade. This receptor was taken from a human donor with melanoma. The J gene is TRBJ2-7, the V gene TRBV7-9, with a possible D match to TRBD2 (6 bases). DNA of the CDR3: TGTGCCAGCAGCACACCCACGGGGGAAACCTCCTACGAGCAGTACTTC. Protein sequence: CASSTPTGETSYEQYF.